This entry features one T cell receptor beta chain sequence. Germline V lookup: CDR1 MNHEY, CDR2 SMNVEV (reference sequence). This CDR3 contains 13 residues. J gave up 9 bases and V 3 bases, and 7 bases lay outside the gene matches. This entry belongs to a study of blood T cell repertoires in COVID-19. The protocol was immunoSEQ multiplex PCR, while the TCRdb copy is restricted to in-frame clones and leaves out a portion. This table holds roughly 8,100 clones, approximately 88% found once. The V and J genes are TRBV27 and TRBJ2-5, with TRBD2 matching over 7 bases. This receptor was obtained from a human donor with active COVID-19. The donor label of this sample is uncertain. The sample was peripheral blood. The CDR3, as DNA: TGTGCCAGCAGTTTCGGACTAGAATTCGCCCAGTACTTC. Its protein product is CASSFGLEFAQYF.